The TCR beta chain under discussion was sequenced for a study of sequential checkpoint blockade in melanoma. On the study more broadly: Both treatment sequences were followed by maintenance nivolumab.

Assay used: immunoSEQ multiplex PCR; TCRdb lists only in-frame clones, some missing. The data show about 11,000 clones, 55% to 70% seen once. The CDR3 length is 14 residues. The germline CDR1 and CDR2 sequences are MDHEN and SYDVKM. V lost 2 bases, J lost 13 bases, and 20 bases lay in between. Treatment denoted: randomized to nivolumab then ipilimumab (arm A) or the reverse (arm B). Sorted cells were live CD3+CD8+, lacking CD19 and CD56, from PBMCs. The V gene is TRBV28, the J gene TRBJ1-2; D ambiguous. This material consisted of CD8+ T cells sorted from blood (inferred from file names), taken from a patient given nivolumab and ipilimumab in sequence. This receptor was identified in a human donor with melanoma. Here the CDR3 DNA reads TGTGCCAGCAGTTTAGCGGGTGGGCCGCCTAACCCCACCTTC. Translation: CASSLAGGPPNPTF.